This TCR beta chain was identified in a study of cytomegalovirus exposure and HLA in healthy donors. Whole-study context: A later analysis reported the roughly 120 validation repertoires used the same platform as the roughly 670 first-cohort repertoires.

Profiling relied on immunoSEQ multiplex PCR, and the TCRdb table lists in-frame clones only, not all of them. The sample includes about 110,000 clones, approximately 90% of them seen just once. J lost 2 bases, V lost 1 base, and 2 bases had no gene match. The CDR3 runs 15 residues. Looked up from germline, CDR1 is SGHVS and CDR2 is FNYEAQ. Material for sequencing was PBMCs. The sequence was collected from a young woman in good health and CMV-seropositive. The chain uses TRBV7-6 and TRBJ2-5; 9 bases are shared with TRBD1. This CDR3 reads CASSLVDRGQETQYF. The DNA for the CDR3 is TGTGCCAGCAGCTTAGTCGACAGGGGGCAAGAGACCCAGTACTTC.